The rows below give T cell receptor beta chains drawn from one sample of a study of blood T cell repertoires in COVID-19. Repertoires were generated with immunoSEQ multiplex PCR, while TCRdb's copy carries only in-frame clones and drops some. The sample has 120,000 or so clones; roughly 87% are singletons. The sequenced sample consisted of peripheral blood. These receptors were obtained from a human donor in a cohort sampled during active COVID-19. The CDR3 runs from the conserved cysteine through the conserved F or W. The D gene is left open where the match is weak. Only some rows state a clone size, as once, few, many or a class for expanded clones.

v_call	j_call	clone_size	d_call	cdr3_aa	cdr3_nt
TRBV29-1	TRBJ2-3	few	TRBD2	CSVRTSADTQYF	TGCAGCGTTAGGACTAGCGCAGATACGCAGTATTTT
TRBV21-1	TRBJ1-3	.	.	CASSQKGSGPGNTIYF	TGTGCCAGCAGTCAAAAGGGCTCAGGGCCCGGAAACACCATATATTTT
TRBV30	TRBJ2-1	.	.	CAWRGAVWSEQFF	TGTGCCTGGAGGGGGGCGGTTTGGAGTGAGCAGTTCTTC
TRBV14	TRBJ2-3	.	TRBD2	CASSQETSGRLKDTQYF	TGTGCCAGCAGCCAAGAAACTAGCGGGAGGTTGAAAGATACGCAGTATTTT
TRBV7-9	TRBJ2-7	once	TRBD2	CASSSLFVAGVGEQYF	TGTGCCAGCAGCTCCCTCTTTGTAGCGGGAGTGGGCGAGCAGTACTTC
TRBV7-3	TRBJ2-3	.	.	CACGRGGGTDTQYF	TGTGCCTGCGGTAGGGGCGGGGGCACAGATACGCAGTATTTT
TRBV3-1/TRBV3-2	TRBJ2-3	few	TRBD2	CASSRRLAGEDTQYF	TGTGCCAGCAGCCGAAGACTAGCGGGAGAAGATACGCAGTATTTT
TRBV5-4	TRBJ1-2	.	.	CASSLALQNYGYTF	TGTGCCAGCAGCTTGGCCCTCCAGAACTATGGCTACACCTTC
TRBV9	TRBJ1-2	.	TRBD1	CASSAEGQGAANYGYTF	TGTGCCAGCAGCGCCGAGGGACAGGGCGCAGCTAACTATGGCTACACCTTC
TRBV29-1	TRBJ1-2	.	.	CSVDKGPGAGHGYTF	TGCAGCGTAGATAAGGGGCCTGGGGCAGGCCATGGCTACACCTTC
TRBV29-1	TRBJ2-2	.	TRBD1	CSVETGGNTGELFF	TGCAGCGTCGAGACAGGGGGAAACACCGGGGAGCTGTTTTTT
TRBV10-1	TRBJ1-6	.	.	CASSESTGTNSPLHF	TGCGCCAGCAGTGAGTCCACAGGGACTAATTCACCCCTCCACTTT
TRBV19	TRBJ2-2	.	TRBD2	CASSRLAGGNTGELFF	TGTGCCAGTAGTCGATTAGCGGGAGGGAACACCGGGGAGCTGTTTTTT
TRBV5-1	TRBJ2-7	few	.	CASSLVVSGYYEQYF	TGCGCCAGCAGCTTGGTCGTCTCAGGGTACTACGAGCAGTACTTC
TRBV19	TRBJ2-5	.	.	CAVRQGATGTQYF	TGTGCCGTACGGCAGGGCGCGACGGGGACCCAGTACTTC
TRBV5-1	TRBJ2-7	.	TRBD1	CASSISGGKDYEQYF	TGCGCCAGCAGCATTTCAGGGGGCAAGGATTACGAGCAGTACTTC
TRBV11-2	TRBJ1-5	.	TRBD1	CASSPGTGRREPQHF	TGTGCCAGCAGCCCAGGGACAGGGAGAAGGGAGCCCCAGCATTTT
TRBV2	TRBJ1-5	.	.	CASRREADNQPQHF	TGTGCCAGCAGACGAGAGGCAGACAATCAGCCCCAGCATTTT
TRBV19	TRBJ1-5	.	.	CASSMIHGRERPQHF	TGTGCCAGTAGTATGATCCATGGCAGGGAACGGCCCCAGCATTTT
TRBV6-5	TRBJ2-1	.	TRBD1	CASAPGTGEYNEQFF	TGTGCCAGCGCGCCCGGGACAGGGGAATACAATGAGCAGTTCTTC
TRBV5-1	TRBJ1-1	.	.	CASSFGSNTEAFF	TGCGCCAGCAGCTTCGGGTCTAACACTGAAGCTTTCTTT
TRBV11-2	TRBJ2-5	few	TRBD2	CASSSGLAGDEETQYF	TGTGCCAGCAGCTCAGGACTAGCGGGAGACGAGGAGACCCAGTACTTC